Listed below are T cell receptor beta chains from one sample, sequenced in a study of vaccination effects on CD4 cells after COVID-19. Their antigens are not known. Assay: immunoSEQ multiplex PCR; the TCRdb copy retains only in-frame clones and omits some. This table has roughly 70,000 clones, around 70% appearing once. The sequencing here drew on CD4+ T cells from PBMCs cultured with HCoV-229E spike peptides, taken after COVID-19 vaccination. These receptors all stem from a human donor who received a COVID-19 vaccine. CDR3s include the opening cysteine and the closing phenylalanine or tryptophan. D genes are given only for firm matches. Only some rows state a clone size, as once, few, many or a class for expanded clones.

j_call d_call v_call clone_size cdr3_aa cdr3_nt
TRBJ2-5 TRBD2 TRBV5-1 . CASSLPSGEETQYF TGCGCCAGCAGCTTGCCTAGCGGGGAAGAGACCCAGTACTTC
TRBJ1-1 . TRBV20-1 . CSASPPQMGNTEAFF TGCAGTGCTAGTCCCCCACAGATGGGGAACACTGAAGCTTTCTTT
TRBJ1-5 . TRBV21-1 once CASSSPGTDSNQPQHF TGTGCCAGCAGCAGTCCCGGGACAGATAGCAATCAGCCCCAGCATTTT
TRBJ1-2 . TRBV30 few CAWSLGGYGYTF TGTGCCTGGAGTTTGGGAGGCTATGGCTACACCTTC
TRBJ1-1 . TRBV28 . CASSLPGGNTEAFF TGTGCCAGCAGCCTACCCGGAGGGAACACTGAAGCTTTCTTT
TRBJ1-4 . TRBV5-1 . CASSLSGASEKLFF TGCGCCAGCAGCTTGTCGGGGGCGAGTGAAAAACTGTTTTTT
TRBJ2-6 . TRBV19 few CASRAGVPGANVLTF TGTGCCAGTAGGGCAGGGGTGCCTGGGGCCAACGTCCTGACTTTC
TRBJ1-3 . TRBV29-1 . CSVADGSGNTIYF TGCAGCGTGGCGGACGGCTCTGGAAACACCATATATTTT
TRBJ2-3 . TRBV9 few CASSVGVRGGSTDTQYF TGTGCCAGCAGCGTAGGGGTGCGGGGCGGGAGCACAGATACGCAGTATTTT
TRBJ2-3 . TRBV5-1 few CASSPQISTDTQYF TGCGCCAGCAGCCCCCAGATCAGCACAGATACGCAGTATTTT
TRBJ1-5 TRBD1 TRBV4-2 few CASSQDLQGPEPQHF TGTGCCAGCAGCCAAGATTTACAGGGGCCTGAGCCCCAGCATTTT
TRBJ2-1 TRBD1 TRBV3-1/TRBV3-2 . CASSRMADRANEQFF TGTGCCAGCAGCCGAATGGCGGACAGGGCGAATGAGCAGTTCTTC
TRBJ1-1 . TRBV6-2/TRBV6-3 . CASSTRSAGGEAFF TGTGCCAGCAGTACCCGTAGCGCGGGTGGTGAAGCTTTCTTT
TRBJ2-5 TRBD1 TRBV3-1/TRBV3-2 . CASSQDLRGRETQYF TGTGCCAGCAGCCAAGATCTTAGGGGGCGAGAGACCCAGTACTTC
TRBJ1-2 . TRBV12-3/TRBV12-4 once CASSPTTWTGYTF TGTGCCAGCAGCCCTACGACTTGGACAGGCTACACCTTC
TRBJ2-3 . TRBV5-8 once CASPNLPGTLAGDTQYF TGTGCCAGCCCAAACCTACCAGGGACCCTAGCAGGAGATACGCAGTATTTT
TRBJ1-1 TRBD1 TRBV29-1 . CSVFRTGDTEAFF TGCAGCGTTTTTCGGACAGGGGACACTGAAGCTTTCTTT
TRBJ1-5 . TRBV2 . CASSDSAGGVQPQHF TGTGCCAGCAGTGACTCTGCGGGGGGGGTTCAGCCCCAGCATTTT
TRBJ2-2 . TRBV7-3 . CASSLGFNTGELFF TGTGCCAGCAGCTTAGGGTTTAACACCGGGGAGCTGTTTTTT
TRBJ2-4 . TRBV5-1 . CASREGLSKNIQYF TGCGCCAGCAGGGAGGGGTTAAGCAAAAACATTCAGTACTTC
TRBJ1-1 . TRBV7-2 . CASSLPNPGTWEAFF TGTGCCAGCAGCTTACCGAACCCCGGGACGTGGGAAGCTTTCTTT
TRBJ1-1 . TRBV7-3 once CASSTKRGTEAFF TGTGCCAGCAGTACCAAAAGGGGCACTGAAGCTTTCTTT
TRBJ2-3 . TRBV7-7 . CASSPARSTDTQYF TGTGCCAGCAGCCCCGCCAGGAGCACAGATACGCAGTATTTT
TRBJ2-1 . TRBV9 . CASSLMSDSGPEQFF TGTGCCAGCAGCCTAATGTCGGACAGCGGACCCGAGCAGTTCTTC
TRBJ2-5 TRBD1 TRBV6-2/TRBV6-3 . CASSYRRDRSQETQYF TGTGCCAGCAGTTACCGCCGGGACAGGTCGCAAGAGACCCAGTACTTC
TRBJ2-1 . TRBV9 . CASRLCDSFSYNEQFF TGTGCCAGCAGGTTATGTGACAGTTTCTCCTACAATGAGCAGTTCTTC
TRBJ2-5 . TRBV19 . CASTSGEETQYF .
TRBJ2-3 . TRBV24-1 . CATSDGGQWQYF TGTGCCACCAGTGATGGGGGACAATGGCAGTATTTT
TRBJ1-3 . TRBV10-2 . CASRVWDTRSSGNTIYF TGCGCCAGCAGGGTCTGGGACACTCGGTCGTCTGGAAACACCATATATTTT
TRBJ2-3 . TRBV6-1 . CASSDQTDTQYF TGTGCCAGCAGTGACCAGACAGATACGCAGTATTTT
TRBJ1-1 . TRBV6-6 . CASNPTGNTEAFF TGTGCCAGCAATCCCACAGGGAACACTGAAGCTTTCTTT
TRBJ2-2 . TRBV6-5 medium-sized CASSWTHSTGELFF TGTGCCAGCAGCTGGACACACTCCACCGGGGAGCTGTTTTTT
TRBJ1-2 . TRBV5-4 . CASSLLGQASYGYTF TGTGCCAGCAGCTTGCTAGGTCAGGCTTCCTATGGCTACACCTTC
TRBJ1-5 TRBD1 TRBV2 . CASSPRQGYNQPQHF TGTGCCAGCAGCCCCAGACAGGGTTACAATCAGCCCCAGCATTTT
TRBJ2-5 . TRBV27 . CASSLAGVRDETQYF TGTGCCAGCAGTTTGGCCGGGGTTAGGGATGAGACCCAGTACTTC
TRBJ1-5 . TRBV6-5 once CASSYWDGQPQHF TGTGCCAGCAGTTACTGGGATGGCCAGCCCCAGCATTTT
TRBJ1-6 . TRBV7-9 few CASSPPVDSPLHF TGTGCCAGCAGCCCCCCAGTCGATTCACCCCTCCACTTT
TRBJ2-1 TRBD2 TRBV18 . CASSPPGPSGIEQFF TGTGCCAGCTCACCACCAGGCCCTAGCGGGATTGAGCAGTTCTTC
TRBJ1-2 . TRBV7-9 few CASSLPGFRYGYTF TGTGCCAGCAGCTTACCGGGGTTTCGGTATGGCTACACCTTC
TRBJ1-5 . TRBV2 . CASRERDPLPQHF TGTGCCAGCCGAGAGAGGGACCCTTTGCCCCAGCATTTT
TRBJ2-3 . TRBV28 . CASSWGSTDTQYF TGTGCCAGCAGTTGGGGGTCCACAGATACGCAGTATTTT
TRBJ1-2 . TRBV4-3 . CASSHGRVGSGGYTF TGCGCCAGCAGCCACGGACGGGTGGGGTCCGGAGGCTACACCTTC
TRBJ2-3 . TRBV24-1 once CATSDYTTRTDTQYF TGTGCCACCAGTGATTACACGACCCGCACAGATACGCAGTATTTT
TRBJ2-6 . TRBV21-1 . CASSKAGKPYPGANVLTF TGTGCCAGCAGCAAAGCCGGAAAACCGTACCCTGGGGCCAACGTCCTGACTTTC
TRBJ2-4 TRBD2 TRBV7-9 . CASSGRDQRGGWDIQYF TGTGCCAGCAGCGGACGCGACCAGCGGGGGGGTTGGGACATTCAGTACTTC
TRBJ1-5 . TRBV5-8 . CASSLGQGRNQPQHF TGTGCCAGCAGCTTGGGGCAGGGACGCAATCAGCCCCAGCATTTT
TRBJ1-3 . TRBV30 few CAWSPIRGNTIYF TGTGCCTGGAGCCCTATAAGGGGAAACACCATATATTTT
TRBJ2-5 . TRBV4-1 . CASSRSLSGELETQYF TGCGCCAGCAGCCGATCCCTTTCGGGGGAGTTGGAGACCCAGTACTTC
TRBJ1-1 TRBD1 TRBV5-1 . CASSLRGVNTEAFF TGCGCCAGCAGCCTCAGGGGGGTGAACACTGAAGCTTTCTTT
TRBJ2-3 . TRBV18 . CASSPPSTDTQYF TGTGCCAGCTCTCCGCCTAGCACAGATACGCAGTATTTT
TRBJ1-5 . TRBV6-5 medium-sized CASRAGGNQPQHF TGTGCCAGCAGAGCAGGGGGCAATCAGCCCCAGCATTTT
TRBJ1-1 . TRBV3-1/TRBV3-2 . CASSQDLRREAFF TGTGCCAGCAGCCAAGATCTGAGGAGGGAGGCTTTCTTT
TRBJ1-4 . TRBV3-1/TRBV3-2 . CASSPPFTGFGEKLFF TGTGCCAGCAGCCCCCCCTTTACAGGGTTCGGAGAAAAACTGTTTTTT
TRBJ1-1 TRBD1 TRBV6-5 . CASSSTGGANTEAFF TGTGCCAGCAGTTCCACAGGGGGCGCGAACACTGAAGCTTTCTTT
TRBJ2-3 . TRBV5-4 . CASSTGARGGTDTQYF TGTGCCAGCAGCACGGGGGCGAGGGGGGGCACAGATACGCAGTATTTT
TRBJ1-6 . TRBV18 . CASSPRNIAGTYNSPLHF TGTGCCAGCTCACCACGTAATATAGCGGGGACTTATAATTCACCCCTCCACTTT
TRBJ1-1 TRBD1 TRBV19 . CASSSKGQANTEAFF TGTGCCAGTAGTAGTAAGGGACAGGCTAACACTGAAGCTTTCTTT
TRBJ1-1 . TRBV9 . CASSVRENTEAFF TGTGCCAGCAGCGTAAGGGAAAACACTGAAGCTTTCTTT